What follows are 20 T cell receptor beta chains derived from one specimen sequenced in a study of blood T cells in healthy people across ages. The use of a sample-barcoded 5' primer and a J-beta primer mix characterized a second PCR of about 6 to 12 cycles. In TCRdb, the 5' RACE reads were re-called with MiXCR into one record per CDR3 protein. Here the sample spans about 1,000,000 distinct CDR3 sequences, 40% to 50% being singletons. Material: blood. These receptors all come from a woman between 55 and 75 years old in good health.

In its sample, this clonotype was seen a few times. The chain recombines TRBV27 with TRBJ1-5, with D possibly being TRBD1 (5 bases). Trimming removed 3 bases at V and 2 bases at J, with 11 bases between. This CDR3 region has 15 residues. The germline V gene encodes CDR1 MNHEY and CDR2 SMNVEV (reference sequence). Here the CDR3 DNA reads TGTGCCAGCAGTTTGGAGGGGCTGGGCAATCAGCCCCAGCATTTT. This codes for CASSLEGLGNQPQHF.

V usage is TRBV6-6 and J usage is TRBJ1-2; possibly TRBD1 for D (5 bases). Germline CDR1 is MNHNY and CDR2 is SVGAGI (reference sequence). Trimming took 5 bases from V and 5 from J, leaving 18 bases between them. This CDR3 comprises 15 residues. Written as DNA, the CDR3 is TGTGCCAGCAGTGGCCGGGACGAAATTTCTTATGGCTACACCTTC. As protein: CASSGRDEISYGYTF.

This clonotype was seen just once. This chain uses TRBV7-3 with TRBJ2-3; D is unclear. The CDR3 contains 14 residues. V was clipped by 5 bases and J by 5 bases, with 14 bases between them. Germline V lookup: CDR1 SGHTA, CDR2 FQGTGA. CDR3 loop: CASSTKGTGDTQYF. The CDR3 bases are TGTGCCAGCAGCACGAAAGGTACCGGAGATACGCAGTATTTT.

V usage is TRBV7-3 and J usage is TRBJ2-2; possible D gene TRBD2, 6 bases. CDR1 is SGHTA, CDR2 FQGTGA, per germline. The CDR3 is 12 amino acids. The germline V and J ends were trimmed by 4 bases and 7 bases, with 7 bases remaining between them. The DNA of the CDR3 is TGTGCCAGCAGCTGGCGGGGCGGGGAGCTGTTTTTT. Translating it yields CASSWRGGELFF.

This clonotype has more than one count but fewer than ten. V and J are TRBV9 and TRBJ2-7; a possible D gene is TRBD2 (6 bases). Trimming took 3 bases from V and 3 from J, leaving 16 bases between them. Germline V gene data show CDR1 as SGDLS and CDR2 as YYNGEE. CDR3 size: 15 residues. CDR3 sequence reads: CASSEGPSTSYEQYF. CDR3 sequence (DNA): TGTGCCAGCAGCGAGGGGCCCTCGACTAGCTACGAGCAGTACTTC. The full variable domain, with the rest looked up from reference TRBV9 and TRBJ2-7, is DSGVTQTPKHLITATGQRVTLRCSPRSGDLSVYWYQQSLDQGLQFLIQYYNGEERAKGNILERFSAQQFPDLHSELNLSSLELGDSALYFCASSEGPSTSYEQYFGPGTRLTVT.

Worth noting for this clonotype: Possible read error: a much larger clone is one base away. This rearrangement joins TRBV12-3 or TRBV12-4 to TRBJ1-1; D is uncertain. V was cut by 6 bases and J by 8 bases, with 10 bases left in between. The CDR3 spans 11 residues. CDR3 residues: CASSLDAEAFF. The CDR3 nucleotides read TGTGCCAGCAGCCTGGACGCGGAAGCTTTCTTT.

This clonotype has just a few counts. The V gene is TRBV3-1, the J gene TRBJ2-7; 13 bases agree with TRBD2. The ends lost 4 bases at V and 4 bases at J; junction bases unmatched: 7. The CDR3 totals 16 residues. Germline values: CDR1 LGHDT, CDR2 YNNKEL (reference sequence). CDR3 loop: CASSPGLAGPNYEQYF. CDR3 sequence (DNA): TGTGCCAGCAGCCCGGGACTAGCGGGACCCAATTACGAGCAGTACTTC.

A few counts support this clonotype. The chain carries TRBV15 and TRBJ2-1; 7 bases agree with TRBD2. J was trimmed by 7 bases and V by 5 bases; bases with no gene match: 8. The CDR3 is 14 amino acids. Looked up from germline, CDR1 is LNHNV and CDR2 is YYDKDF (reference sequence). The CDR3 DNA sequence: TGTGCCACCAGCCTCCCTCGGCGGGAGAATGAGCAGTTCTTC. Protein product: CATSLPRRENEQFF.

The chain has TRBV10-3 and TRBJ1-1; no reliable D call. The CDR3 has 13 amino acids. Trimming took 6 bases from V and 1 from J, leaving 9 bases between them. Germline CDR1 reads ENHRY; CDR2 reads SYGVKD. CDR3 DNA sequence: TGTGCCATCAGGTCCGCCCAGAACACTGAAGCTTTCTTT. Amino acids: CAIRSAQNTEAFF.

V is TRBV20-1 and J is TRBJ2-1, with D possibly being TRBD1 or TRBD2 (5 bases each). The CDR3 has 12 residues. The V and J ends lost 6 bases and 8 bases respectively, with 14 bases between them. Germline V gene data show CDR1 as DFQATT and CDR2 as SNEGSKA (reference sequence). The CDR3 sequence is CSAIGAADEQFF. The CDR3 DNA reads TGCAGTGCCATCGGGGCTGCTGATGAGCAGTTCTTC.

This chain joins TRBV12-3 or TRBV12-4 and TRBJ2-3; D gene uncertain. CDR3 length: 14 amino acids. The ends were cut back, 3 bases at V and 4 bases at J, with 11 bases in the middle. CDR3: CASSLVSGPDTQYF. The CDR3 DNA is TGTGCCAGCAGTTTGGTCTCGGGCCCAGATACGCAGTATTTT.

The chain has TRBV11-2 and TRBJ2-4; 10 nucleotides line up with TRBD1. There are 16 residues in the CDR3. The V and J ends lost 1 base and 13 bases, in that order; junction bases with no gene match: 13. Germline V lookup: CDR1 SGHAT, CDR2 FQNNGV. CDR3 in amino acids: CASSLGGTGVYNEQYF. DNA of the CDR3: TGTGCCAGCAGCTTAGGGGGGACAGGGGTCTACAATGAGCAGTACTTC.

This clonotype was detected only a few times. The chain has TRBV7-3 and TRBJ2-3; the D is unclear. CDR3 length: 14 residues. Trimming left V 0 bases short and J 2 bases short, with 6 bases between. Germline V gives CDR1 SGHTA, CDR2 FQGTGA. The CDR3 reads CASSLTLLTDTQYF. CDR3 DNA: TGTGCCAGCAGCTTAACCTTGCTCACAGATACGCAGTATTTT.

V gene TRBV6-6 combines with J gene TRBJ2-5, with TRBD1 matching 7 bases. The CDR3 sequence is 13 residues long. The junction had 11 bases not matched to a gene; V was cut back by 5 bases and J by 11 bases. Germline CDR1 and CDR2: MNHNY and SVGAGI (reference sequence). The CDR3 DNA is TGTGCCAGCAGTAATTACAGGGGTGGAGAGCAGTACTTC. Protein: CASSNYRGGEQYF.

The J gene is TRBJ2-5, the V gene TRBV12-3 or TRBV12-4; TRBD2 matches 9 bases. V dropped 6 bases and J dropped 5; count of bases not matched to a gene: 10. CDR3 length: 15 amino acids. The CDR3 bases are TGTGCCAGCAGCTTATTGGGACTAGCAGGGGAGACCCAGTACTTC. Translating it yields CASSLLGLAGETQYF.

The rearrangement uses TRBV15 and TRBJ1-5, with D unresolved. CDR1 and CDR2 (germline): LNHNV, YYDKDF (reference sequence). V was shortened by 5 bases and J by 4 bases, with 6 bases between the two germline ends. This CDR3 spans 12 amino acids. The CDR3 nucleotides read TGTGCCACCAGCCCTACGAATCAGCCCCAGCATTTT. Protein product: CATSPTNQPQHF.

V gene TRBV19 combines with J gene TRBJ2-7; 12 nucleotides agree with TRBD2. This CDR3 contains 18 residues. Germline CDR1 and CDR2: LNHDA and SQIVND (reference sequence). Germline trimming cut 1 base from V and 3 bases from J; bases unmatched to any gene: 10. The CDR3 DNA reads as TGTGCCAGTAGTATAGCCCTCGGGACTAGCGGGCGCTACTACGAGCAGTACTTC. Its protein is CASSIALGTSGRYYEQYF.

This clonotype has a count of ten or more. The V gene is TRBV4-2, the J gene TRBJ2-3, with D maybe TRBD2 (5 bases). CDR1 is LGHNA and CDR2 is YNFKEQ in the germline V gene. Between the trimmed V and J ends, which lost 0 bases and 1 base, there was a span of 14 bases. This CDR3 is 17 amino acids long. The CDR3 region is CASSQEVGGPRTDTQYF. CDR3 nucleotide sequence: TGTGCCAGCAGCCAAGAAGTTGGCGGGCCCCGCACAGATACGCAGTATTTT.

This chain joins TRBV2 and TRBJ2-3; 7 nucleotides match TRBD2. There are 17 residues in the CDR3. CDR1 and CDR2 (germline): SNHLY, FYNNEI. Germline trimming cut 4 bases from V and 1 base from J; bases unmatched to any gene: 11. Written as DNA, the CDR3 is TGTGCCAGCAGTGCTTCTTTTGCGGGAGACCGCACAGATACGCAGTATTTT. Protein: CASSASFAGDRTDTQYF.

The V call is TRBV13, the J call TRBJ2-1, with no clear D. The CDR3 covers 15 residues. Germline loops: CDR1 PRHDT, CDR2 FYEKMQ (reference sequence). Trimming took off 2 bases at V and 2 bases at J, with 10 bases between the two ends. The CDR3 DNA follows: TGTGCCAGCAGCTTAAGGGCGGCAGCCTACAATGAGCAGTTCTTC. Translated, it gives CASSLRAAAYNEQFF.